Listed below are T cell receptor beta chains from one sample, sequenced in a study of T cells in Graves' hyperthyroidism and ophthalmopathy. MiXCR was run by TCRdb on the multiplex PCR reads, yielding one entry per CDR3 protein. The sample includes 380,000 or so distinct CDR3 sequences, approximately 13% of them seen just once. The sequenced material came from blood. All receptors come from a man in his thirties or forties with Graves' hyperthyroidism that later progressed to Graves' ophthalmopathy. CDR3s include the opening cysteine and the closing phenylalanine or tryptophan. The D gene is left open where the match is weak. Size is stated for part of the rows, as once, few or many counts, or as a class when the clone is expanded.

size,V,D,J,CDR3,DNA
-,TRBV24-1,TRBD2,TRBJ2-1,CATSEPTSGSENEQFF,TGTGCCACCAGTGAACCGACTAGCGGGAGTGAAAATGAGCAGTTCTTC
many,TRBV20-1,TRBD2,TRBJ2-5,CSAIMASGVETQYF,TGCAGTGCTATCATGGCTAGCGGGGTTGAGACCCAGTACTTC
many,TRBV7-8,TRBD2,TRBJ2-5,CASSFSPSGGAQETQYF,TGTGCCAGCAGCTTTTCCCCAAGCGGGGGGGCCCAAGAGACCCAGTACTTC
-,TRBV5-4,-,TRBJ1-3,CASSLRQASGNTIYF,TGTGCCAGCAGCCTGAGACAGGCGTCTGGAAACACCATATATTTT
many,TRBV18,-,TRBJ1-1,CASSPQQGLDTEAFF,TGTGCCAGCTCACCACAACAGGGTCTGGACACTGAAGCTTTCTTT
many,TRBV10-3,-,TRBJ1-1,CAISANGGTNTEAFF,TGTGCCATCAGTGCGAACGGGGGGACTAACACTGAAGCTTTCTTT
few,TRBV9,TRBD1,TRBJ1-2,CASSVDFGTGNGYTF,TGTGCCAGCAGCGTAGATTTCGGGACAGGGAATGGCTACACCTTC
many,TRBV11-2,-,TRBJ2-3,CASSFSGFSADTQYF,TGTGCCAGCAGCTTTTCAGGGTTTTCGGCAGATACGCAGTATTTT
many,TRBV10-3,-,TRBJ1-1,CAISLLTGPNTEAFF,TGTGCCATCAGTCTTCTTACAGGACCGAACACTGAAGCTTTCTTT
many,TRBV28,-,TRBJ2-7,CASSVYGTSYEQYF,TGTGCCAGCAGTGTATACGGGACCTCCTACGAGCAGTACTTC
many,TRBV2,TRBD2,TRBJ2-1,CASSASGGLNEQFF,TGTGCCAGCAGTGCTAGCGGGGGACTCAATGAGCAGTTCTTC
-,TRBV7-9,TRBD2,TRBJ2-7,CASSTTSGGYEQYF,TGTGCCAGCAGCACTACTAGCGGGGGGTACGAGCAGTACTTC
many,TRBV6-1,-,TRBJ1-4,CASSDGRVFEKLFF,TGTGCCAGCAGTGATGGTAGGGTATTCGAAAAACTGTTTTTT
-,TRBV7-6,TRBD1,TRBJ1-2,CASSSTGETDGYTF,TGTGCCAGCAGCTCGACAGGGGAAACTGATGGCTACACCTTC
few,TRBV6-6,-,TRBJ2-1,CASSYRDEQFF,TGTGCCAGCAGTTACAGGGATGAGCAGTTCTTC
many,TRBV5-1,TRBD1,TRBJ2-2,CASSRGTGGVTGELFF,TGCGCCAGCAGCCGTGGGACAGGGGGCGTCACCGGGGAGCTGTTTTTT
many,TRBV6-1,-,TRBJ1-5,CASSPLTGGAGQPQHF,TGTGCCAGCAGCCCCCTAACCGGCGGGGCGGGACAGCCCCAGCATTTT
many,TRBV11-3,-,TRBJ1-5,CASSLVGPNQPQHF,TGTGCCAGCAGCTTAGTCGGGCCCAATCAGCCCCAGCATTTT
many,TRBV20-1,-,TRBJ1-1,CSAGRGVTEAFF,TGCAGTGCTGGGCGGGGAGTGACTGAAGCTTTCTTT
-,TRBV25-1,TRBD1,TRBJ2-7,CASSTEGQGVYEQYF,TGTGCCAGCAGTACCGAAGGACAGGGGGTCTACGAGCAGTACTTC
many,TRBV7-9,TRBD1,TRBJ2-7,CASSLPGQRSYEQYF,TGTGCCAGCAGCTTACCGGGACAGAGGTCTTACGAGCAGTACTTC
few,TRBV6-1,TRBD2,TRBJ2-1,CASRGTSEPGEQFF,TGTGCCAGCAGAGGGACTAGCGAACCCGGGGAGCAGTTCTTC
many,TRBV24-1,-,TRBJ1-5,CATSDGGFNQPQHF,TGTGCCACCAGTGACGGGGGCTTCAATCAGCCCCAGCATTTT